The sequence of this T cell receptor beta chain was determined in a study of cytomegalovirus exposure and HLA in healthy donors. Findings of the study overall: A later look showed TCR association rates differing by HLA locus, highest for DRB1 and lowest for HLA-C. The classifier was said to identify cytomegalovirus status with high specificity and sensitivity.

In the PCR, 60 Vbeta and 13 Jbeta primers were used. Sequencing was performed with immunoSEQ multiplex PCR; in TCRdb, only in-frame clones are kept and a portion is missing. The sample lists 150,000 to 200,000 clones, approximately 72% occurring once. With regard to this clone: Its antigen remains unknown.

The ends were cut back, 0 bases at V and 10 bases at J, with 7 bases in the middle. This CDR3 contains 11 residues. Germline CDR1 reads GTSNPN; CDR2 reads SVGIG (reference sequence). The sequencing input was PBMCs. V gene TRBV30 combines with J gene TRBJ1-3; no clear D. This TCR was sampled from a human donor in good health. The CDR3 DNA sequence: TGTGCCTGGAGTGTACGAGAGACCATATATTTT. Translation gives CAWSVRETIYF.